One and the same sample provided the 27 T cell receptor beta chains below, sequenced in a study of metastatic and nonmetastatic thyroid tumors. TCRdb used MiXCR to call clones anew from the PCR reads. There are roughly 50,000 clones in the sample; approximately 20% occur only once, and about 3.8% lies in the top ten. The entire patient cohort was treatment-naive prior to thyroid surgery. The sequenced material came from blood. The source of these receptors is a male donor with papillary thyroid cancer or a benign thyroid nodule (not recorded which). Some clones in this sample may be carry-over from other donors' samples.

By frequency in the sample, this clone is medium-sized. This sequence joins TRBV5-1 and TRBJ1-2, with D possibly TRBD1 on 6 matching bases. Germline CDR1 is SGHRS and CDR2 is YFSETQ. The CDR3 consists of 14 residues. With 6 bases removed from V and 3 bases from J, the gap between germline ends came to 15 bases. The CDR3 nucleotides read TGCGCCAGCACCTCAGGCAGGGGAGACTATGGCTACACCTTC. It specifies CASTSGRGDYGYTF. Based on the CDR3 plus reference TRBV5-1 and TRBJ1-2, the full variable domain is KAGVTQTPRYLIKTRGQQVTLSCSPISGHRSVSWYQQTPGQGLQFLFEYFSETQRNKGNFPGRFSGRQFSNSRSEMNVSTLELGDSALYLCASTSGRGDYGYTFGSGTRLTVV.

There are many counts of this clone. The V and J genes are TRBV20-1 and TRBJ2-3; D perhaps matches TRBD2 (5 bases). The CDR3 covers 15 residues. V lost 3 bases, J lost 2 bases, and 15 bases lay in between. From germline, CDR1 is DFQATT and CDR2 SNEGSKA (reference sequence). For the CDR3, the DNA is TGCAGTGCTAGCGTGGCGGGCGAAAACACAGATACGCAGTATTTT. It is translated as CSASVAGENTDTQYF.

The V and J genes are TRBV30 and TRBJ2-5, with D possibly TRBD2 on 5 matching bases. This CDR3 spans 13 amino acids. Germline V gene lookup returns CDR1 GTSNPN and CDR2 SVGIG (reference sequence). Trimming took 7 bases from V and 4 from J, leaving 16 bases between them. CDR3 nucleotides: TGTGCCTTTGAGCGGAGCAGGCGAGAGACCCAGTACTTC. This codes for CAFERSRRETQYF.

The chain uses TRBV7-8 and TRBJ1-2; no definite D call. Trimming took 3 bases from V and 5 from J, leaving 10 bases between them. This CDR3 has 13 residues. CDR1 is SGHVS and CDR2 is FQNEAQ in the germline V gene. The CDR3 region is CASSLYSEYGYTF. The CDR3 DNA reads as TGTGCCAGCAGCTTGTATTCCGAGTATGGCTACACCTTC.

This chain joins TRBV28 and TRBJ1-3, with D possibly TRBD1 on 5 matching bases. Germline V gives CDR1 MDHEN, CDR2 SYDVKM. The CDR3 covers 17 residues. Trimming took off 5 bases at V and 0 bases at J, with 17 bases between the two ends. This CDR3 is CASSVPGRPSSGNTIYF. CDR3 nucleotide sequence: TGTGCCAGCAGTGTACCGGGACGGCCAAGCTCTGGAAACACCATATATTTT.

The chain is built from TRBV3-1 and TRBJ2-3; possibly TRBD1 for D (6 bases). Germline values: CDR1 LGHDT, CDR2 YNNKEL (reference sequence). V was clipped by 4 bases and J by 6 bases, with 8 bases between them. The length of the CDR3 is 12 residues. The CDR3 protein is CASSLGQDTQYF. In nucleotides, the CDR3 is TGTGCCAGCAGCCTAGGACAGGATACGCAGTATTTT.

This clone was picked up a small number of times. CDR3 bases: TGTGCCAGCAGTGAAGTATGGGGAGGGACTAGCGGGAGAACCGAGCAGTACTTC. Protein product: CASSEVWGGTSGRTEQYF. The rearrangement joins TRBV6-1 to TRBJ2-7; 14 bases map to TRBD2. Germline CDR1 is MNHNS and CDR2 is SASEGT. The CDR3 has 18 residues. The ends lost 1 base at V and 6 bases at J; junction bases unmatched: 11.

The chain combines TRBV6-2 or TRBV6-3 with TRBJ2-3, with a tentative D call TRBD2 (5 bases). Germline-derived CDR1 and CDR2 are MNHEY and SVGEGT. Deletions cut 7 bases from V and 1 base from J, with 21 bases between. The CDR3 has 17 residues. CDR3 DNA sequence: TGTGCCAGCATCCCGACGCTCCTAGCTGGAGGCACAGATACGCAGTATTTT. It encodes CASIPTLLAGGTDTQYF.

Ten or more counts support this clone. One end of the junction fails to match germline, which may point to a read error. The rearrangement joins TRBV7-7 to TRBJ2-2, with 8 bases aligning to TRBD1. Germline-derived CDR1 and CDR2 are SSHAT and FNYEAQ (reference sequence). The CDR3 has 15 residues. This CDR3 is CASSLGRGQAGELFF. The CDR3 DNA reads as TGTGCTAGCAGCTTAGGCAGGGGGCAAGCCGGGGAGCTGTTTTTT.

This clone turned up a few times. Here the CDR3 reads CASRKGGPYGYTF. In nucleotides, the CDR3 is TGTGCCAGCAGGAAGGGGGGACCCTATGGCTACACCTTC. This sequence joins TRBV6-1 and TRBJ1-2; D perhaps matches TRBD1 (6 bases). The CDR3 is 13 amino acids. V lost 6 bases and J lost 4, with 12 bases in between. Germline lookup yields CDR1 MNHNS and CDR2 SASEGT.

This clone is classed as medium-sized (0.01 to 0.1%). The chain joins TRBV7-9 to TRBJ1-2; D is undetermined. This CDR3 spans 14 amino acids. V was pared by 1 base and J by 4 bases, with 10 bases between. Germline V CDR1 and CDR2: SEHNR, FQNEAQ (reference sequence). This CDR3 reads CASSLVGHPYGYTF. Here the CDR3 DNA reads TGTGCCAGCAGCTTAGTCGGCCATCCCTATGGCTACACCTTC.

This clone is medium-sized in the sample. V gene TRBV20-1 combines with J gene TRBJ2-7; D is ambiguous. In germline, CDR1 is DFQATT, CDR2 SNEGSKA (reference sequence). Trimming pared 0 bases from V and 2 bases from J, leaving 11 bases between. CDR3 size: 14 residues. CDR3 coding DNA: TGCAGTGCTAGAGATCGAAGCCGAACCTACGAGCAGTACTTC. This gives the protein CSARDRSRTYEQYF.

This clone has ten or more counts. This sample also contains other DNA sequences that code for the same CDR3. The chain combines TRBV28 with TRBJ2-3; D perhaps matches TRBD2 (6 bases). Germline CDR1 MDHEN, CDR2 SYDVKM. V lost 7 bases to trimming and J lost 4 bases, with 21 bases between them. The length of the CDR3 is 16 residues. The CDR3: CASTSSEGERADTQYF. The CDR3, as DNA: TGTGCCAGCACCTCCTCAGAGGGCGAGCGGGCAGATACGCAGTATTTT.

Comments on this clone: Since a much larger clone is just one base distant, this may be a read error. The sample holds other DNA sequences that translate to the same CDR3. CDR3 in amino acids: CAGMGGGFNEKLFF. CDR3 DNA sequence: TGTGCCGGGATGGGGGGGGGATTTAATGAAAAGCTGTTTTTT. The chain combines TRBV2 with TRBJ1-4; tentatively, D is TRBD1 (5 bases). CDR1 and CDR2 (germline): SNHLY, FYNNEI. This CDR3 comprises 14 residues.

Many counts were recorded for this clone. The chain employs TRBV12-5 and TRBJ2-5; D possibly corresponds to TRBD1 (5 bases). CDR3 length: 17 residues. Germline V CDR1 and CDR2: LGHNT, FRNRAP. V was pared by 3 bases and J by 1 base, with 18 bases between. CDR3 amino acids: CASGFKGFTGPQETQYF. Written as DNA, the CDR3 is TGTGCTAGTGGTTTTAAGGGGTTCACGGGTCCCCAAGAGACCCAGTACTTC.

This clone has a count of ten or more. The gene calls are TRBV6-4 and TRBJ2-3; 11 nucleotides match TRBD1. The CDR3 totals 15 residues. From germline, CDR1 is MRHNA and CDR2 SNTAGT. Trimming removed 4 bases from V and 0 bases from J; junction bases left unmatched: 0. The DNA for the CDR3 is TGTGCCAGCAGTGGGACAGGGGGCAGCACAGATACGCAGTATTTT. Translated: CASSGTGGSTDTQYF.

This clone has at least ten counts. A much larger clone lies a single base off, so this may be a read error. The sample holds other DNA sequences that translate to the same CDR3. The gene calls are TRBV12-3 or TRBV12-4 and TRBJ2-5; 8 bases are a match to TRBD2. V dropped 6 bases and J dropped 5; count of bases not matched to a gene: 17. CDR3 length equals 17 residues. CDR3 nucleotides: TGTGCCAGCAGCCTTAGCTTGGGCGGGACGGGGGGGGAGACCCAGTACTTC. Translating it yields CASSLSLGGTGGETQYF.

J is TRBJ1-6 and V is TRBV11-1, with 12 bases identical to TRBD1. Germline V gene data show CDR1 as SGHAT and CDR2 as FQDESV (reference sequence). There are 18 residues in the CDR3. V lost 4 bases, J lost 7 bases, and 11 bases stayed unmatched. The CDR3 protein is CASSYSGTGGAWNSPLHF. The CDR3 nucleotides read TGTGCCAGCAGCTATTCCGGGACAGGGGGCGCGTGGAATTCACCCCTCCACTTT.

The V call is TRBV6-1, the J call TRBJ1-1; a weak D match, TRBD1 (6 bases). Looked up from germline, CDR1 is MNHNS and CDR2 is SASEGT. CDR3 size: 15 residues. V lost 7 bases and J 2 bases, leaving 17 bases between the germline ends. CDR3 sequence: CASILIQGRNTEAFF. DNA for the CDR3: TGTGCCAGCATTCTAATACAGGGAAGAAACACTGAAGCTTTCTTT.

In this sample, this clone turned up many times. The chain combines TRBV20-1 with TRBJ2-2; D unclear. The CDR3 length is 12 residues. V was cut by 5 bases and J by 6 bases, with 10 bases left in between. Germline V lookup: CDR1 DFQATT, CDR2 SNEGSKA (reference sequence). CDR3 loop: CSARRAAGELFF. The CDR3 nucleotides read TGCAGTGCTCGCCGAGCCGCCGGGGAGCTGTTTTTT.

The chain has TRBV5-1 and TRBJ1-6, with TRBD1 matching 10 bases. The CDR3 is made up of 20 amino acids. Trimming cost V 0 bases and J 5 bases; bases outside gene matches: 14. The V gene's germline CDR1 is SGHRS and CDR2 YFSETQ. Written as DNA, the CDR3 is TGCGCCAGCAGCTTGGTTCAGGACAGGGGGGCGCGAAAGAATAATTCACCCCTCCACTTT. It specifies CASSLVQDRGARKNNSPLHF.

This clone was detected many times. A much larger clone differs from this one at a single base, so this may be a read error. V is TRBV5-1 and J is TRBJ2-2; D is perhaps TRBD2 (5 bases). Germline values: CDR1 SGHRS, CDR2 YFSETQ. The CDR3 runs to 13 residues. CDR3 loop: CASSVGDTGELVF. Here the CDR3 DNA reads TGCGCCAGCAGCGTGGGTGACACCGGGGAGCTGGTTTTT. The whole variable domain, filled in from reference TRBV5-1 and TRBJ2-2, reads KAGVTQTPRYLIKTRGQQVTLSCSPISGHRSVSWYQQTPGQGLQFLFEYFSETQRNKGNFPGRFSGRQFSNSRSEMNVSTLELGDSALYLCASSVGDTGELVFGEGSRLTVL.

In this sample, this clone turned up a few times. V and J are TRBV6-1 and TRBJ1-5; D not certain. Germline values: CDR1 MNHNS, CDR2 SASEGT. This CDR3 spans 13 amino acids. The germline V and J ends were trimmed by 6 bases and 7 bases, with 13 bases remaining between them. CDR3 DNA sequence: TGTGCCAGCAGATCTGGACCGAGGCAGCCCCAGCATTTT. This encodes CASRSGPRQPQHF.

The sample holds many counts of this clone. The gene calls are TRBV5-6 and TRBJ2-5; tentative D call: TRBD1 (5 bases). The CDR3 length is 15 residues. Trimming stripped 4 bases from V and 4 bases from J, with 17 bases between. Germline V gene lookup returns CDR1 SGHDT and CDR2 YYEEEE. CDR3 region: CASSPSGSVPETQYF. CDR3 in DNA: TGTGCCAGCAGCCCATCAGGGTCCGTCCCAGAGACCCAGTACTTC.

In its sample, this clone ranks as medium-sized (0.01 to 0.1%). V gene TRBV5-6 combines with J gene TRBJ2-7; 7 bases are a match to TRBD1. V trimming: 0 bases; J trimming: 3 bases; junction bases outside the gene matches: 3. The V gene's germline CDR1 is SGHDT and CDR2 YYEEEE. The CDR3 spans 14 residues. This CDR3 reads CASSLVGDSYEQYF. DNA of the CDR3: TGTGCCAGCAGCTTGGTAGGGGACAGCTACGAGCAGTACTTC.

At least ten counts were recorded for this clone. The CDR3 protein is CASSLGRRDSSYEQYF. The DNA of the CDR3 is TGTGCCAGCAGCTTAGGGAGGCGGGATAGCTCCTACGAGCAGTACTTC. V is TRBV7-8 and J is TRBJ2-7, with D possibly matching TRBD2 (6 bases). The CDR3 consists of 16 residues. The V end was cut by 1 base, the J end by 0 bases, with 13 bases between. The germline CDR1 and CDR2 sequences are SGHVS and FQNEAQ. Supplemented by reference TRBV7-8 and TRBJ2-7, the full variable domain reads GAGVSQSPRYKVAKRGQDVALRCDPISGHVSLFWYQQALGQGPEFLTYFQNEAQLDKSGLPSDRFFAERPEGSVSTLKIQRTQQEDSAVYLCASSLGRRDSSYEQYFGPGTRLTVT.

This clone has at least ten counts. J is TRBJ2-5 and V is TRBV2; D is perhaps TRBD1 (6 bases). Trimming cost V 4 bases and J 2 bases, with 14 bases left between them. The CDR3 runs to 15 residues. CDR1 and CDR2 (germline): SNHLY, FYNNEI. CDR3 sequence reads: CASSGGQVGQETQYF. The CDR3 coding sequence is TGTGCCAGCAGTGGGGGGCAAGTGGGTCAAGAGACCCAGTACTTC.